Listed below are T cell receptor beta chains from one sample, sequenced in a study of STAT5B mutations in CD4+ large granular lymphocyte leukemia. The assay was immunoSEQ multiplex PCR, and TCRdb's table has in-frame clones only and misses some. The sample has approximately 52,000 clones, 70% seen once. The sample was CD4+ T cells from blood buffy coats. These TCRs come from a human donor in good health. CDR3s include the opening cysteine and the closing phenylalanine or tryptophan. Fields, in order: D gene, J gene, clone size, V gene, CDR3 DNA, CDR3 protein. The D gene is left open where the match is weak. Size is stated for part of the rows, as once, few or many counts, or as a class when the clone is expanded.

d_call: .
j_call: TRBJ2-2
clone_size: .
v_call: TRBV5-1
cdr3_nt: TGCGCCAGCAGCTTGGGCTCAGGGAACACCGGGGAGCTGTTTTTT
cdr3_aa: CASSLGSGNTGELFF

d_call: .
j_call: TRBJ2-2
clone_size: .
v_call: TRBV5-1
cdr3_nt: TGCGCCAGCAGCTTGGGCGGGTATGACGGGGAGCTGTTTTTT
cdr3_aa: CASSLGGYDGELFF

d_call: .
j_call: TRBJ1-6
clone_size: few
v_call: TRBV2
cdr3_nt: TGTGCCAGCAGCGGGGCAGGGGTGACACCCCTCCACTTT
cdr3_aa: CASSGAGVTPLHF

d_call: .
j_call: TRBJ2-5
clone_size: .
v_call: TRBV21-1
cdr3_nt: TGTGCCAGCAGCACCAAGGACACTCAAGAGACCCAGTACTTC
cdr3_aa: CASSTKDTQETQYF

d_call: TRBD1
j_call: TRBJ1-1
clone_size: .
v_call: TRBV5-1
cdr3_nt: TGCGCCAGCAGGCTGCAGGGGGCGAACACTGAAGCTTTCTTT
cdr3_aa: CASRLQGANTEAFF

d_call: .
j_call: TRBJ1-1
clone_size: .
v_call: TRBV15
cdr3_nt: TGTGCCACCAGCAGAGACGCGGTTTCCACTGAAGCTTTCTTT
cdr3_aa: CATSRDAVSTEAFF

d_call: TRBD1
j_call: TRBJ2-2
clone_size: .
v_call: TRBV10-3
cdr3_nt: TGTGCCATCAGTCCGGACAGGGGAGGGACCGGGGAGCTGTTTTTT
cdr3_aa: CAISPDRGGTGELFF

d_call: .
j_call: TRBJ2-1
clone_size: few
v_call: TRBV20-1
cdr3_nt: TGCAGTTACACGGACACAGAGCAGTTCTTC
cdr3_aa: CSYTDTEQFF

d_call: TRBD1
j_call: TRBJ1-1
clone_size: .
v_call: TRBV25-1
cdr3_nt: TGTGCCAGCAGGAGACAGGGGGCCGATGAAGCTTTCTTT
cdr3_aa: CASRRQGADEAFF

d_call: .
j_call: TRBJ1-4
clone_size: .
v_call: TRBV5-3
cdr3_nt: TGTGCCAGAAGCTCGCCCCCGGGGGGGGTTTGCCCCAATGAAAAACTGTTTTTT
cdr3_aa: CARSSPPGGVCPNEKLFF

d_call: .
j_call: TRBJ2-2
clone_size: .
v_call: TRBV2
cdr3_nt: TGTGCCAGCAGTTCACAGGGACCCGCGAACACCGGGGAGCTGTTTTTT
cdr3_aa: CASSSQGPANTGELFF

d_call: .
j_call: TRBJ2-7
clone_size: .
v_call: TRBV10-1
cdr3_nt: TGCGCCCCCGCGATCCTCCAGGCTACCTACGAGCAGTACTTC
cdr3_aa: CAPAILQATYEQYF

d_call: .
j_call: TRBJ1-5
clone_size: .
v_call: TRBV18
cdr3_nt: TGTGCCAGCTCACCACAGGGAACTAGCAATCAGCCCCAGCATTTT
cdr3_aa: CASSPQGTSNQPQHF

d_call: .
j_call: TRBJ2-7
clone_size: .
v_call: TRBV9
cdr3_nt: TGTGCCAGCAGCGTAGTGGGAACCTCCTACGAGCAGTACTTC
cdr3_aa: CASSVVGTSYEQYF

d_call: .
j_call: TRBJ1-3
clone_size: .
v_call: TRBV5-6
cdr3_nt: TGTGCCAGCAGCTCTGGGGACACCATATATTTT
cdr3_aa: CASSSGDTIYF

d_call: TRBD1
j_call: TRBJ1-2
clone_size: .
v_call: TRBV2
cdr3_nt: TGTGCCACCAAGGACAGGGGGAGTAACTATGGCTACACCTTC
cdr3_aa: CATKDRGSNYGYTF

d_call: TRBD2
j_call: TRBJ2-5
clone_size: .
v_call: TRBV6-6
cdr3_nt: TGTGCCAGCAGTACGGGACTAGCGGGGGAAGAGACCCAGTACTTC
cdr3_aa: CASSTGLAGEETQYF

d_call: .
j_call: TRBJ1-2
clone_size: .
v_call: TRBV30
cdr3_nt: TGTGCCTGGACGGGCCTGGGGCGGGAAGGCTACACCTTC
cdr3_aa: CAWTGLGREGYTF

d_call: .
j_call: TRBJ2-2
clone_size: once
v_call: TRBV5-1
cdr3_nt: TGCGCCAGCAGCTTATCATTGGGGTCCGGGGCGAACACCGGGGAGCTGTTTTTT
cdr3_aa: CASSLSLGSGANTGELFF

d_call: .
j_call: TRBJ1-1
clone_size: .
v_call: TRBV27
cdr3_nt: TGTGCCAGCAGCGGGAATATGAACACTGAAGCTTTCTTT
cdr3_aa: CASSGNMNTEAFF